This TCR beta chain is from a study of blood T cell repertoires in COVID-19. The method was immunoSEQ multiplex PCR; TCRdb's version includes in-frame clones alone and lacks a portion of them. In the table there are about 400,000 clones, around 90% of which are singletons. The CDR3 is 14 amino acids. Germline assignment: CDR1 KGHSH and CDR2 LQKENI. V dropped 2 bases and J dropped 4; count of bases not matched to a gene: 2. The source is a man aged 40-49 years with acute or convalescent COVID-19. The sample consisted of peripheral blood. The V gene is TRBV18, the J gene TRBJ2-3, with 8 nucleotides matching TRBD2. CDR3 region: CASSPGLAADTQYF. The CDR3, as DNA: TGTGCCAGCTCACCAGGACTAGCCGCAGATACGCAGTATTTT.